The 19 T cell receptor beta chains presented below share a single source sample, sequenced in a study of T cell responses to AZD1222 COVID-19 vaccine (dated by TCRdb to 2020 to 2023). This specimen's time point label, per the study, means: baseline before first vaccination. Libraries were built with the immunoSEQ multiplex PCR assay. TCRdb stores this immuneACCESS table with in-frame sequences only. Part of the clones is absent; in the studies checked, under half of the shortfall reflects unresolved V genes, and no reason is known for the rest. Across this sample there are more than 100,000 clones, with approximately 92% seen only once. The top ten clones comprise more than 13% of the sample. The sample consisted of peripheral blood, taken on day 0 of AZD1222 vaccination. The receptor source for this set is an adult in good health.

V is TRBV6-1 and J is TRBJ1-6; D uncertain. The CDR3 covers 15 residues. V dropped 1 base and J dropped 3 bases, with 7 bases sitting between them. The germline gives CDR1 MNHNS, CDR2 SASEGT. The CDR3 sequence is CASSEVGFYNSPLHF. As DNA, the CDR3 is TGTGCCAGCAGTGAAGTTGGGTTCTATAATTCACCCCTCCACTTT.

V gene TRBV28 combines with J gene TRBJ1-2; D unclear. Deletions cut 2 bases from V and 7 bases from J, with 8 bases between. CDR3 length equals 12 residues. From germline, CDR1 is MDHEN and CDR2 SYDVKM. The DNA for the CDR3 is TGTGCCAGCAGTTTAAGGGATGGTGGCTACACCTTC. This sequence encodes CASSLRDGGYTF.

The chain is built from TRBV2 and TRBJ2-7, with a possible D match to TRBD1 (6 bases). Per the germline V gene, CDR1 is SNHLY and CDR2 is FYNNEI. This CDR3 is built from 15 residues. Trimming removed 5 bases from V and 3 bases from J, with 17 bases in between. The CDR3: CASSWQVLGGYEQYF. DNA of the CDR3: TGTGCCAGCAGTTGGCAGGTCTTAGGGGGCTACGAGCAGTACTTC. Full variable domain (remainder filled in from reference TRBV2 and TRBJ2-7): EPEVTQTPSHQVTQMGQEVILRCVPISNHLYFYWYRQILGQKVEFLVSFYNNEISEKSEIFDDQFSVERPDGSNFTLKIRSTKLEDSAMYFCASSWQVLGGYEQYFGPGTRLTVT.

The genes are TRBV11-2 and TRBJ1-2; D is ambiguous. CDR1 and CDR2 from the germline V gene are SGHAT and FQNNGV. The CDR3 spans 16 residues. Trimming took 5 bases from V and 5 from J, leaving 21 bases between them. CDR3 sequence: CASSEGPGFAIYGYTF. CDR3 DNA sequence: TGTGCCAGCAGCGAAGGCCCTGGGTTCGCTATTTATGGCTACACCTTC.

This sequence joins TRBV7-2 and TRBJ1-3; 7 bases align to TRBD1. Germline V gene sequence: CDR1 SGHTA, CDR2 FQGNSA. The CDR3 spans 16 residues. J gave up 2 bases and V 5 bases, and 9 bases lay outside the gene matches. Here the CDR3 reads CASSRGQGVAGNTIYF. The DNA of the CDR3 is TGTGCCAGCAGCCGTGGGCAGGGGGTTGCTGGAAACACCATATATTTT. Combining the CDR3 with reference TRBV7-2 and TRBJ1-3 gives the whole variable domain GAGVSQSPSNKVTEKGKDVELRCDPISGHTALYWYRQSLGQGLEFLIYFQGNSAPDKSGLPSDRFSAERTGGSVSTLTIQRTQQEDSAVYLCASSRGQGVAGNTIYFGEGSWLTVV.

This chain joins TRBV9 and TRBJ1-2; 7 bases match TRBD1. Germline CDR1 and CDR2: SGDLS and YYNGEE. J gave up 2 bases and V 3 bases, and 10 bases lay outside the gene matches. The CDR3 has 16 residues. The CDR3 bases are TGTGCCAGCAGCGCTCACATGGGGACAGTGAACTATGGCTACACCTTC. Residues: CASSAHMGTVNYGYTF.

The chain couples TRBV15 to TRBJ2-3, with 9 nucleotides matching TRBD1. The V segment lost 3 bases and the J segment 6 bases; nucleotides outside the gene matches: 10. This CDR3 has 16 amino acids. Looked up from germline, CDR1 is LNHNV and CDR2 is YYDKDF (reference sequence). The CDR3 reads CATSSLGTGGRDTQYF. CDR3 nucleotides: TGTGCCACCAGCAGCTTGGGTACAGGGGGCAGGGATACGCAGTATTTT.

The chain employs TRBV5-1 and TRBJ1-1; D unclear. In germline, CDR1 is SGHRS, CDR2 YFSETQ. Trimming cost V 2 bases and J 0 bases, with 5 bases left between them. CDR3 length: 13 residues. CDR3 protein: CASSFGMNTEAFF. The CDR3 DNA reads as TGCGCCAGCAGCTTCGGGATGAACACTGAAGCTTTCTTT. The variable domain in full, with the rest retrieved from reference TRBV5-1 and TRBJ1-1, is KAGVTQTPRYLIKTRGQQVTLSCSPISGHRSVSWYQQTPGQGLQFLFEYFSETQRNKGNFPGRFSGRQFSNSRSEMNVSTLELGDSALYLCASSFGMNTEAFFGQGTRLTVV.

This rearrangement joins TRBV4-1 to TRBJ2-2; possibly TRBD2 for D (5 bases). The V gene's germline CDR1 is MGHRA and CDR2 YSYEKL. With 8 bases removed from V and 5 bases from J, the gap between germline ends came to 21 bases. This CDR3 is built from 16 residues. In DNA form, the CDR3 reads TGCGCCAGCGCTTCTGGACGGGGAGTGGGTACCGGGGAGCTGTTTTTT. Residues: CASASGRGVGTGELFF.

The genes are TRBV19 and TRBJ2-3, with D perhaps being TRBD1 or TRBD2 (5 bases each). The V end lost 2 bases, the J end lost 2 bases, and 14 bases lay between the germline ends. The length of the CDR3 is 16 residues. Germline CDR1 LNHDA, CDR2 SQIVND (reference sequence). CDR3 amino acids: CASSILGRDHTDTQYF. For the CDR3, the DNA is TGTGCCAGTAGTATACTAGGCAGGGACCACACAGATACGCAGTATTTT.

The V and J genes are TRBV6-6 and TRBJ2-1; D is undetermined. This CDR3 contains 16 residues. V lost 5 bases and J lost 6, with 20 bases in between. CDR1 MNHNY and CDR2 SVGAGI come from the germline V gene (reference sequence). The CDR3 loop reads CASSRLGKESTNEQFF. For the CDR3, the DNA is TGTGCCAGCAGTCGATTAGGGAAAGAGAGCACCAATGAGCAGTTCTTC.

The V call is TRBV4-1, the J call TRBJ1-2, with a possible D match to TRBD1 (6 bases). The V end was cut by 1 base, the J end by 1 base, with 16 bases between. The CDR3 contains 17 residues. From germline, CDR1 is MGHRA and CDR2 YSYEKL. The CDR3 here is CASSQGAPGAGNYGYTF. The CDR3 DNA follows: TGCGCCAGCAGCCAAGGGGCTCCGGGGGCGGGTAACTATGGCTACACCTTC.

The rearrangement links TRBV5-1 to TRBJ1-2; D is undetermined. The length of the CDR3 is 14 residues. CDR1 SGHRS and CDR2 YFSETQ come from the germline V gene. V dropped 1 base and J dropped 2 bases, with 9 bases sitting between them. The chain's CDR3 is CASSLSWQNYGYTF. The CDR3 DNA reads TGCGCCAGCAGCTTGTCATGGCAGAACTATGGCTACACCTTC. The entire variable domain, with the rest obtained from reference TRBV5-1 and TRBJ1-2, is as follows: KAGVTQTPRYLIKTRGQQVTLSCSPISGHRSVSWYQQTPGQGLQFLFEYFSETQRNKGNFPGRFSGRQFSNSRSEMNVSTLELGDSALYLCASSLSWQNYGYTFGSGTRLTVV.

The CDR3 loop reads CASSLALGSSGELFF. CDR3 bases: TGTGCCAGCAGCTTAGCGCTTGGTTCATCCGGGGAGCTGTTTTTT. V gene TRBV7-2 combines with J gene TRBJ2-2; no firm D call. V shed 0 bases and J shed 6 bases, with 11 bases lying between them. CDR3 length: 15 residues. Germline V CDR1 and CDR2: SGHTA, FQGNSA.

V gene TRBV28 combines with J gene TRBJ2-1, with 9 bases that match TRBD2. V lost 5 bases to trimming and J lost 7 bases; unmatched junction nucleotides: 9. The germline V gene encodes CDR1 MDHEN and CDR2 SYDVKM. The CDR3 is 15 residues long. The chain's CDR3 is CASSLSGSRMNEQFF. CDR3 sequence (DNA): TGTGCCAGCAGTCTTAGCGGGAGTAGAATGAATGAGCAGTTCTTC.

This sequence joins TRBV9 and TRBJ1-3; D unresolved. The CDR3 extends over 13 amino acids. With 4 bases removed from V and 4 bases from J, the gap between germline ends came to 9 bases. The germline V gene encodes CDR1 SGDLS and CDR2 YYNGEE. DNA for the CDR3: TGTGCCAGCAGCAGGCCGAGCGGAAACACCATATATTTT. It specifies CASSRPSGNTIYF.

The chain combines TRBV5-8 with TRBJ2-6; no clear D. This CDR3 comprises 19 residues. Deletions cut 0 bases from V and 0 bases from J, with 16 bases between. CDR1 and CDR2 from the germline V gene are SGHTS and YDEGEE. DNA for the CDR3: TGTGCCAGCAGCTTGGGAACGGCCACGTACGACTCTGGGGCCAACGTCCTGACTTTC. Its translation: CASSLGTATYDSGANVLTF.

The V gene is TRBV19, the J gene TRBJ1-5; D remains unclear. Germline values: CDR1 LNHDA, CDR2 SQIVND (reference sequence). CDR3 length equals 15 residues. With 3 bases removed from V and 3 bases from J, the gap between germline ends came to 12 bases. CDR3 sequence: CASSISGSTNQPQHF. CDR3 bases: TGTGCCAGTAGTATCTCAGGTAGTACCAATCAGCCCCAGCATTTT. Together with reference TRBV19 and TRBJ1-5, the CDR3 gives the full variable domain: DGGITQSPKYLFRKEGQNVTLSCEQNLNHDAMYWYRQDPGQGLRLIYYSQIVNDFQKGDIAEGYSVSREKKESFPLTVTSAQKNPTAFYLCASSISGSTNQPQHFGDGTRLSIL.

The chain couples TRBV7-2 to TRBJ1-4; D is unresolved. The CDR3 covers 14 residues. Trimming pared 0 bases from V and 6 bases from J, leaving 8 bases between. The germline V gene has CDR1 SGHTA and CDR2 FQGNSA. In nucleotides, the CDR3 is TGTGCCAGCAGCTTAGCGGTAACAGATGAAAAACTGTTTTTT. It yields the protein CASSLAVTDEKLFF.